This TCR beta chain was observed in a study of monozygotic twins with inflammatory bowel disease. Reprocessing the 5' RACE reads, TCRdb reports a single entry for every CDR3 protein and omits DNA. This table holds 350,000 to 550,000 distinct CDR3 sequences. The CDR3 consists of 17 residues. The V gene's germline CDR1 is ENHRY and CDR2 SYGVKD. V usage is TRBV10-3 and J usage is TRBJ2-7; TCRdb reports TRBD1, a call that lacks DNA to check it against. This receptor was identified in a human donor with ulcerative colitis or Crohn's disease, or a healthy co-twin of an affected twin (not recorded which). Source material: blood. This CDR3 reads CAISDTRGQGLTYEQYF.